Shown below are 21 T cell receptor beta chains from a single sample sequenced in a study of shared clonotypes between healthy human individuals (dated by TCRdb to about 2020). CD8 naive samples consisted of CD45RO-negative cells that were positively selected for CCR7, yielding a CD45RA+CCR7+ population without TemRA cells. The library was built by means of the immunoSEQ multiplex PCR assay. As stored in TCRdb, this immuneACCESS dataset retains in-frame rearrangements with V and J assigned. A fraction of the clones does not appear; measured against another copy, unresolved V genes explain less than half of the discrepancy, and the remainder lacks a known reason. The sample has 2 million to 2.5 million clones on record, 90% to 95% of them singletons. Roughly 1.7% of the sample is in the top ten clones. Sample: naive CD8+ T cells from PBMCs. Sample cell subset or site, as interpreted from the label and publication: CD45RA+CCR7+. The receptors derive from a man younger than 30 in good health. Some clones in this sample may be carry-over from other donors' samples.

V is TRBV9 and J is TRBJ2-5; D is perhaps TRBD2 (7 bases). The CDR3 sequence is 15 residues long. Per germline, CDR1 SGDLS and CDR2 YYNGEE. Trimming cost V 3 bases and J 2 bases, with 14 bases left between them. DNA for the CDR3: TGTGCCAGCAGCGGGGGGGGCTCCACTCAAGAGACCCAGTACTTC. Its protein product is CASSGGGSTQETQYF.

Here the CDR3 reads CASSVEGGPGTANYGYTF. The CDR3 coding sequence is TGTGCCAGCAGCGTAGAGGGTGGCCCAGGGACAGCTAACTATGGCTACACCTTC. The V and J genes are TRBV9 and TRBJ1-2; 7 bases align to TRBD1. Germline V gene sequence: CDR1 SGDLS, CDR2 YYNGEE. The CDR3 length is 18 residues. J gave up 0 bases and V 0 bases, and 11 bases lay outside the gene matches.

The rearrangement uses TRBV2 and TRBJ2-7, with 7 nucleotides matching TRBD2. V lost 6 bases to trimming and J lost 2 bases; unmatched junction nucleotides: 16. Per the germline V gene, CDR1 is SNHLY and CDR2 is FYNNEI. This CDR3 is 17 amino acids long. CDR3 sequence (DNA): TGTGCCAGCAGCCCCGGGGGGTTGGCGGGTCAAGCCTACGAGCAGTACTTC. The encoded protein is CASSPGGLAGQAYEQYF. Looking up the rest from reference TRBV2 and TRBJ2-7 gives the full variable domain: EPEVTQTPSHQVTQMGQEVILRCVPISNHLYFYWYRQILGQKVEFLVSFYNNEISEKSEIFDDQFSVERPDGSNFTLKIRSTKLEDSAMYFCASSPGGLAGQAYEQYFGPGTRLTVT.

CDR3 amino acids: CASRGEILFEQYF. The DNA of the CDR3 is TGTGCCAGCAGAGGAGAAATCCTATTCGAGCAGTACTTC. This chain links TRBV27 with TRBJ2-7; no firm D call. Per the germline V gene, CDR1 is MNHEY and CDR2 is SMNVEV (reference sequence). The CDR3 contains 13 residues. Trimming pared 6 bases from V and 6 bases from J, leaving 15 bases between.

This clone was observed a single time. V is TRBV4-1 and J is TRBJ2-1; the D gene could be TRBD1 or TRBD2 (6 bases each). The CDR3 loop spans 14 amino acids. Germline V lookup: CDR1 MGHRA, CDR2 YSYEKL. Between the trimmed V and J ends, which lost 5 bases and 5 bases, there was a span of 13 bases. The CDR3 loop reads CASSWGAGNNEQFF. As DNA, the CDR3 is TGCGCCAGCAGCTGGGGGGCAGGGAACAATGAGCAGTTCTTC.

V is TRBV27 and J is TRBJ2-3; D uncertain. The germline V gene encodes CDR1 MNHEY and CDR2 SMNVEV (reference sequence). This CDR3 comprises 12 residues. V was clipped by 8 bases and J by 4 bases, with 10 bases between them. The CDR3 sequence is CASFSGADTQYF. The DNA of the CDR3 is TGTGCCAGCTTCAGTGGGGCAGATACGCAGTATTTT.

In its sample, this clone was seen a few times. The sample has other DNA sequences that encode this CDR3 too. The chain links TRBV7-9 to TRBJ1-5, with D tentatively TRBD1 (5 bases). The V end lost 3 bases, the J end lost 7 bases, and 10 bases lay between the germline ends. Germline V CDR1 and CDR2: SEHNR, FQNEAQ (reference sequence). The CDR3 is 13 residues long. The CDR3 region is CASSFGGMQPQHF. CDR3 DNA: TGTGCCAGCAGCTTCGGGGGAATGCAGCCCCAGCATTTT. Drawing the rest from reference TRBV7-9 and TRBJ1-5, the complete variable domain is DTGVSQNPRHKITKRGQNVTFRCDPISEHNRLYWYRQTLGQGPEFLTYFQNEAQLEKSRLLSDRFSAERPKGSFSTLEIQRTEQGDSAMYLCASSFGGMQPQHFGDGTRLSIL.

J is TRBJ2-7 and V is TRBV5-6; 9 nucleotides line up with TRBD1. Germline V CDR1 and CDR2: SGHDT, YYEEEE. CDR3 length equals 14 residues. J lost 3 bases, V lost 4 bases, and 5 bases had no gene match. CDR3: CASSPRDRVYEQYF. CDR3 in DNA: TGTGCCAGCAGCCCCCGGGACAGGGTCTACGAGCAGTACTTC.

The V and J genes are TRBV7-8 and TRBJ1-4, with TRBD1 identical over 8 bases. Germline CDR1 reads SGHVS; CDR2 reads FQNEAQ. The J segment lost 4 bases and the V segment lost 4 bases, leaving 5 bases of the junction unmatched. CDR3 length: 15 amino acids. The CDR3 DNA reads TGTGCCAGCAGCTATACGGGACAGGTTAATGAAAAACTGTTTTTT. This translates into CASSYTGQVNEKLFF.

The rearrangement joins TRBV25-1 to TRBJ2-1, with 7 bases that match TRBD2. CDR3 length: 15 residues. The V gene's germline CDR1 is MGHDK and CDR2 SYGVNS. J gave up 2 bases and V 6 bases, and 7 bases lay outside the gene matches. Here the CDR3 DNA reads TGTGCCAGCAGGGGGCGGGAGTCCCCCTACAATGAGCAGTTCTTC. Amino acids: CASRGRESPYNEQFF.

The genes are TRBV15 and TRBJ1-2; 8 nucleotides line up with TRBD1. The V and J ends lost 0 bases and 4 bases, in that order; junction bases with no gene match: 13. The CDR3 is made up of 18 amino acids. Germline V gene lookup returns CDR1 LNHNV and CDR2 YYDKDF (reference sequence). The CDR3 is CATSRDPPRTGSIYGYTF. The CDR3 DNA is TGTGCCACCAGCAGAGATCCCCCCCGGACAGGGTCCATCTATGGCTACACCTTC.

The chain joins TRBV5-6 to TRBJ2-7; 11 bases align to TRBD1. Germline CDR1 SGHDT, CDR2 YYEEEE. The CDR3 covers 15 residues. Trimming cost V 4 bases and J 4 bases; bases outside gene matches: 7. DNA for the CDR3: TGTGCCAGCAGCATCGGGGGACAGGGGGATTACGAGCAGTACTTC. Translation: CASSIGGQGDYEQYF.

V usage is TRBV29-1 and J usage is TRBJ2-3; D possibly uses TRBD1 or TRBD2 (5 bases each). CDR3 length equals 14 residues. Germline CDR1 is SQVTM and CDR2 is ANQGSEA. Deletions cut 3 bases from V and 2 bases from J, with 12 bases between. Written as DNA, the CDR3 is TGCAGCGTTGATCTTGAGGGGCCCACAGATACGCAGTATTTT. As protein: CSVDLEGPTDTQYF.

The chain employs TRBV4-1 and TRBJ2-2; D assignment may be TRBD1 or TRBD2 (6 bases each). The V gene's germline CDR1 is MGHRA and CDR2 YSYEKL. V lost 6 bases, J lost 4 bases, and 12 bases lay in between. This CDR3 has 14 residues. CDR3 DNA: TGCGCCAGCAGAGGGGGGTTAGGCACCGGGGAGCTGTTTTTT. Protein sequence: CASRGGLGTGELFF.

The chain carries TRBV7-2 and TRBJ2-1; 8 positions match TRBD2. The CDR3 consists of 18 residues. V lost 1 base and J lost 0; bases outside the gene matches: 8. CDR1 is SGHTA and CDR2 is FQGNSA in the germline V gene. CDR3 nucleotides: TGTGCCAGCAGCTTAGTTGTGACAGCGGGAGCCTCCTACAATGAGCAGTTCTTC. This codes for CASSLVVTAGASYNEQFF.

The chain is built from TRBV27 and TRBJ1-5; D is ambiguous. CDR1 is MNHEY and CDR2 is SMNVEV in the germline V gene (reference sequence). This CDR3 region has 15 residues. The V end lost 6 bases, the J end lost 4 bases, and 16 bases lay between the germline ends. CDR3 residues: CASRMAGSGNQPQHF. The CDR3 DNA follows: TGTGCCAGCAGGATGGCGGGGAGCGGGAATCAGCCCCAGCATTTT.

The V gene is TRBV7-6, the J gene TRBJ2-7, with D perhaps matching TRBD2 (5 bases). This CDR3 spans 17 amino acids. V lost 5 bases to trimming and J lost 2 bases, with 22 bases between them. The germline CDR1 and CDR2 sequences are SGHVS and FNYEAQ. CDR3 residues: CASSPLVPGAETYEQYF. The CDR3 nucleotides are TGTGCCAGCAGCCCTCTCGTCCCTGGAGCGGAGACCTACGAGCAGTACTTC.

The V call is TRBV4-2, the J call TRBJ2-2; D not resolved. The ends were cut back, 0 bases at V and 4 bases at J, with 15 bases in the middle. Germline lookup yields CDR1 LGHNA and CDR2 YNFKEQ. The CDR3 is 17 residues long. This CDR3 is CASSQDLFESFTGELFF. CDR3 nucleotides: TGTGCCAGCAGCCAAGATCTTTTTGAATCTTTCACCGGGGAGCTGTTTTTT.

This sequence joins TRBV5-1 and TRBJ2-7, with 8 bases aligning to TRBD2. The CDR3 totals 16 residues. Germline loops: CDR1 SGHRS, CDR2 YFSETQ. V gave up 0 bases and J gave up 4 bases; unmatched junction bases: 9. CDR3: CASSLGLGLAGYEQYF. The CDR3 DNA reads TGCGCCAGCAGCTTGGGGTTAGGTCTAGCGGGTTACGAGCAGTACTTC.

This clone was counted once. The CDR3 coding sequence is TGTGCCAGCAGCTCGCGGGAGGCCGAGGTCAATGAGCAGTTCTTC. This sequence encodes CASSSREAEVNEQFF. The rearrangement joins TRBV7-9 to TRBJ2-1; 8 bases fit TRBD2. The CDR3 length is 15 residues. The J segment lost 6 bases and the V segment lost 4 bases, leaving 8 bases of the junction unmatched. Germline values: CDR1 SEHNR, CDR2 FQNEAQ (reference sequence).

In the case of this clone: The sample holds other DNA sequences that translate to the same CDR3. This chain connects TRBV5-1 to TRBJ2-3, with a possible D match to TRBD2 (6 bases). With 0 bases removed from V and 0 bases from J, the gap between germline ends came to 14 bases. Germline V gene data show CDR1 as SGHRS and CDR2 as YFSETQ. CDR3 length: 17 amino acids. Written as DNA, the CDR3 is TGCGCCAGCAGCTTGGCCAGGGCTGGGACTAGCACAGATACGCAGTATTTT. It is translated as CASSLARAGTSTDTQYF.